This T cell receptor (beta chain) was retrieved from a study of response to subunit inactivated influenza vaccine. Germline loops: CDR1 KGHDR, CDR2 SFDVKD. CDR3 length: 16 amino acids. V lost 3 bases and J 5 bases, leaving 18 bases between the germline ends. One entry per CDR3 protein, called by TCRdb with MiXCR from the RT-PCR reads. The profile shows roughly 700,000 distinct CDR3 sequences, approximately 15% of them singletons. Study conclusions and caveats: After each seasonal influenza vaccination, few new T cells are recruited, the authors suggested.

Details on this clonotype: Its antigen is undetermined.

This sequence joins TRBV24-1 and TRBJ2-5; TRBD2 might be the D (6 bases). The TCR sequence derives from a man aged 50 or older who received an inactivated influenza vaccine. Here the sequenced sample was PBMCs from blood, taken around two weeks before vaccination. CDR3 sequence reads: CATSDPSPGEMETQYF. In nucleotides, the CDR3 is TGTGCCACCAGTGATCCTTCCCCGGGGGAGATGGAGACCCAGTACTTC.